These 17 T cell receptor beta chains were sequenced from one sample in a study of blood T cell repertoires in COVID-19. TCRdb's table, derived via immunoSEQ multiplex PCR, lists solely in-frame clones and lacks some. The table has about 170,000 clones, 70% to 90% seen once. Input material: peripheral blood. All receptors derive from a woman of 80 years or more with COVID-19, enrolled during active disease.

This sequence joins TRBV10-3 and TRBJ2-3; maybe TRBD2 (6 bases). The CDR3 loop spans 14 amino acids. Per germline, CDR1 ENHRY and CDR2 SYGVKD. The V gene lost 6 bases and the J gene lost 0 bases, with 10 bases spanning the gap. CDR3 loop: CAIRAGTSTDTQYF. In DNA form, the CDR3 reads TGTGCCATCAGAGCCGGGACTAGCACAGATACGCAGTATTTT.

The chain recombines TRBV2 with TRBJ1-3; D is uncertain. V shed 4 bases and J shed 3 bases, with 13 bases lying between them. The CDR3 is made up of 15 amino acids. The germline V gene encodes CDR1 SNHLY and CDR2 FYNNEI. As DNA, the CDR3 is TGTGCCAGCAGTGTTGGGCCGGTTCTTGGAAACACCATATATTTT. This sequence encodes CASSVGPVLGNTIYF.

A few counts support this clone. The chain couples TRBV25-1 to TRBJ2-1; 8 nucleotides line up with TRBD1. Germline-derived CDR1 and CDR2 are MGHDK and SYGVNS. Trimming at V came to 1 base and at J to 7 bases, leaving 12 bases not matched to a gene. This CDR3 region has 17 residues. CDR3 in DNA: TGTGCCAGCAGTGAATGGGGAGGACAGGGTCGTTCGAATGAGCAGTTCTTC. This encodes CASSEWGGQGRSNEQFF.

To note about this clone: At one end the junction does not follow the germline gene, possibly because of a read error. V is TRBV2 and J is TRBJ2-1; 9 bases agree with TRBD2. The germline V gene encodes CDR1 SNHLY and CDR2 FYNNEI. This CDR3 spans 14 amino acids. The DNA for the CDR3 is TGTGCCAGCAGTGGGTCTTTTGGGACTAGCCCTCCCCTCTTC. It codes for CASSGSFGTSPPLF. The full variable domain, rest sourced from reference TRBV2 and TRBJ2-1, is EPEVTQTPSHQVTQMGQEVILRCVPISNHLYFYWYRQILGQKVEFLVSFYNNEISEKSEIFDDQFSVERPDGSNFTLKIRSTKLEDSAMYFCASSGSFGTSPPLFGPGTRLTVL.

The V call is TRBV3-1 (or the pseudogene TRBV3-2), the J call TRBJ1-1, with D maybe TRBD1 (5 bases). The ends were cut back, 0 bases at V and 3 bases at J, with 8 bases in the middle. CDR1 LGHDT and CDR2 YNNKEL come from the germline V gene (reference sequence). The CDR3 length is 14 residues. CDR3 residues: CASSQEFRDTEAFF. The CDR3 nucleotides read TGTGCCAGCAGCCAAGAGTTCAGGGACACTGAAGCTTTCTTT.

V usage is TRBV29-1 and J usage is TRBJ2-3, with 9 bases matching TRBD2. J lost 4 bases, V lost 4 bases, and 3 bases had no gene match. The CDR3 loop spans 13 amino acids. CDR1 is SQVTM and CDR2 is ANQGSEA in the germline V gene. The CDR3 is CSVVAGVSDTQYF. DNA of the CDR3: TGCAGCGTTGTAGCGGGAGTGTCAGATACGCAGTATTTT.

This chain connects TRBV19 to TRBJ2-7; 12 bases line up with TRBD2. Looked up from germline, CDR1 is LNHDA and CDR2 is SQIVND (reference sequence). CDR3 length equals 14 residues. V was pared by 6 bases and J by 7 bases, with 7 bases of the junction left unmatched. CDR3 loop: CASRPTSGSFEQYF. The CDR3 region has the DNA TGTGCCAGTAGACCGACTAGCGGGAGTTTTGAGCAGTACTTC.

The V and J genes are TRBV10-3 and TRBJ2-1; D not certain. Germline CDR1 ENHRY, CDR2 SYGVKD. V lost 4 bases, J lost 6 bases, and 7 bases lay in between. The CDR3 totals 12 residues. The CDR3 DNA is TGTGCCATCAGTGCGAACGGCAATGAGCAGTTCTTC. Protein sequence: CAISANGNEQFF.

This clone has only a few counts. A read error may account for a junction end that differs from germline. The DNA of the CDR3 is TGCACCGCGGGGGACTCGGGGGCCAACGTCCTGACTTTC. This encodes CTAGDSGANVLTF. This chain connects TRBV6-5 to TRBJ2-6; 7 bases agree with TRBD2. Germline lookup yields CDR1 MNHEY and CDR2 SVGAGI. The CDR3 is 13 residues long.

The rearrangement links TRBV29-1 to TRBJ2-5, with D possibly being TRBD2 (6 bases). Germline values: CDR1 SQVTM, CDR2 ANQGSEA. Between the trimmed V and J ends, which lost 8 bases and 5 bases, there was a span of 24 bases. This CDR3 is built from 15 residues. The CDR3 nucleotides read TGCAGCATCACCCCCGGGACTTCTACTTGGGAGACCCAGTACTTC. As protein: CSITPGTSTWETQYF.

This chain uses TRBV24-1 with TRBJ2-7, with TRBD1 matching over 7 bases. V trimming: 5 bases; J trimming: 5 bases; junction bases outside the gene matches: 5. The length of the CDR3 is 13 residues. The V gene's germline CDR1 is KGHDR and CDR2 SFDVKD. Here the CDR3 reads CATSGTGAHEQYF. CDR3 coding DNA: TGTGCCACCAGTGGAACAGGGGCCCACGAGCAGTACTTC.

This chain connects TRBV21-1 to TRBJ2-7; the tabulated D call, TRBD2, remains unverified against the DNA. TRBV21-1 counts as a pseudogene. The CDR3 has 15 amino acids. In nucleotides, the CDR3 is TGTGCCAGCAGCAAAGCGGGGGGTCTCCCCTACGAGCAGTACTTC. Translated, it gives CASSKAGGLPYEQYF.

This chain connects TRBV30 to TRBJ2-1, with TRBD2 identical over 7 bases. V lost 2 bases, J lost 1 base, and 5 bases stayed unmatched. The CDR3 consists of 15 residues. Germline-derived CDR1 and CDR2 are GTSNPN and SVGIG (reference sequence). In DNA form, the CDR3 reads TGTGCCTGGAGTCTCCCGGGAGGATCCTACAATGAGCAGTTCTTC. As protein: CAWSLPGGSYNEQFF.

The genes are TRBV18 and TRBJ1-2; 8 bases are a match to TRBD1. Germline trimming cut 2 bases from V and 7 bases from J; bases unmatched to any gene: 9. The CDR3 covers 15 residues. From germline, CDR1 is KGHSH and CDR2 LQKENI. CDR3 DNA: TGTGCCAGCTCACCAACGTCGCAGGGGGCGATTGGCTACACCTTC. Encoded protein: CASSPTSQGAIGYTF.

The chain employs TRBV30 and TRBJ1-6; possibly TRBD1 for D (5 bases). This CDR3 has 9 amino acids. Germline lookup yields CDR1 GTSNPN and CDR2 SVGIG (reference sequence). CDR3 bases: TGTGCTTTGGGGGGACCCCTCCACTTT. Amino acids: CALGGPLHF. Full variable domain (missing parts from reference TRBV30 and TRBJ1-6): SQTIHQWPATLVQPVGSPLSLECTVEGTSNPNLYWYRQAAGRGLQLLFYSVGIGQISSEVPQNLSASRPQDRQFILSSKKLLLSDSGFYLCALGGPLHFGNGTRLTVT.

The rearrangement joins TRBV6-5 to TRBJ1-2; TRBD1 is a possible D gene (5 bases). The CDR3 is made up of 12 amino acids. Germline V lookup: CDR1 MNHEY, CDR2 SVGAGI. Deletions cut 6 bases from V and 6 bases from J, with 11 bases between. This chain's CDR3 is CASSPGLNGYTF. The CDR3 DNA is TGTGCCAGCAGCCCGGGACTGAATGGCTACACCTTC.

CDR3 DNA sequence: TGTGCCAGCAGACAGGACAGGGGTCGTGCAGATACGCAGTATTTT. This gives the protein CASRQDRGRADTQYF. The J gene is TRBJ2-3, the V gene TRBV28; 9 bases are a match to TRBD1. The CDR3 is made up of 15 amino acids. Germline CDR1 and CDR2: MDHEN and SYDVKM. The V and J ends lost 6 bases and 4 bases, in that order; junction bases with no gene match: 8.